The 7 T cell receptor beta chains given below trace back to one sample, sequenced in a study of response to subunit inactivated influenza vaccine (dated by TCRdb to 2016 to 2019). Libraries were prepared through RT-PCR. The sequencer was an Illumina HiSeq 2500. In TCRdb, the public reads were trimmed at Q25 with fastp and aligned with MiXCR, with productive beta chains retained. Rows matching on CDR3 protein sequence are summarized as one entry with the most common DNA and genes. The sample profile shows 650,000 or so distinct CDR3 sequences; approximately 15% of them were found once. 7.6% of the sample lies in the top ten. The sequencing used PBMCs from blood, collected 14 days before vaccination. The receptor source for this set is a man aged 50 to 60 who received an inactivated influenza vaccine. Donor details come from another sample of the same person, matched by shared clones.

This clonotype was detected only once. Here the CDR3 DNA reads TGTGCCAGCAGTGGACAATTCGGGACTCAGCGGAAGAGCTCCTACGAGCAGTACTTC. This codes for CASSGQFGTQRKSSYEQYF. This chain uses TRBV12-3 or TRBV12-4 with TRBJ2-7; tentatively, D is TRBD2 (6 bases). The CDR3 spans 19 residues. V was shortened by 5 bases and J by 0 bases, with 26 bases between the two germline ends.

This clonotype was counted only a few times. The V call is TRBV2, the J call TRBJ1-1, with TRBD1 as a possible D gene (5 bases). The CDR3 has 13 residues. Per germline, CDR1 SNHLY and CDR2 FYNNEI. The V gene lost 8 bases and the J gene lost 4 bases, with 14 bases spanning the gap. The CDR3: CASFQGRITEAFF. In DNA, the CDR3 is TGTGCCAGCTTCCAGGGACGGATCACTGAAGCTTTCTTT.

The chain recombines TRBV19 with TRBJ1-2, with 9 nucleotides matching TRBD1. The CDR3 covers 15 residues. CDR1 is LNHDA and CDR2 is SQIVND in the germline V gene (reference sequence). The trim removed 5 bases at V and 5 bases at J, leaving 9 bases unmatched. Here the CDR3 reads CASSEPGTGLYGYTF. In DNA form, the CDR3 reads TGTGCCAGTAGTGAGCCCGGGACAGGGCTATATGGCTACACCTTC.

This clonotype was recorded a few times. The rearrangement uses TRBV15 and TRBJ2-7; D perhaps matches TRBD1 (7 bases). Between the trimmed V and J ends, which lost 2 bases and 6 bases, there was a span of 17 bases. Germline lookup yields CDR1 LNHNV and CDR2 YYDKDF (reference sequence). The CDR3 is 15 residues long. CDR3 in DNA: TGTGCCACCAGCAGATCCTTCGGGCAGGGGGGCGAGCAGTACTTC. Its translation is CATSRSFGQGGEQYF.

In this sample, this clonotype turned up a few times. In DNA form, the CDR3 reads TGTGCCAGCAGCTTAGGGGCGACGAATAATGAGCAGTTCTTC. Translating it yields CASSLGATNNEQFF. This rearrangement joins TRBV7-9 to TRBJ2-1; D gene ambiguous. V was shortened by 1 base and J by 7 bases, with 11 bases between the two germline ends. CDR1 is SEHNR, CDR2 FQNEAQ, per germline (reference sequence). This CDR3 has 14 residues.

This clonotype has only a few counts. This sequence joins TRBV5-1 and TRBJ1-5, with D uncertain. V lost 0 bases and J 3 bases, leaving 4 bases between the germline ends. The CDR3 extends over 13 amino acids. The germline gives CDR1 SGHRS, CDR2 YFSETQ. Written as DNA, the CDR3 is TGCGCCAGCAGCTTGGATTTCAATCAGCCCCAGCATTTT. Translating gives CASSLDFNQPQHF.

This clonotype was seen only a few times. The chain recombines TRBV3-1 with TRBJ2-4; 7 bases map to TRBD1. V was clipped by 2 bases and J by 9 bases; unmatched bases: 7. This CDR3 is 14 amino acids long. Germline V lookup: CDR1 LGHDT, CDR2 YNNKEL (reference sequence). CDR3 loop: CASSQRTGAGIQYF. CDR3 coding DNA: TGTGCCAGCAGCCAACGTACAGGGGCTGGCATTCAGTACTTC.